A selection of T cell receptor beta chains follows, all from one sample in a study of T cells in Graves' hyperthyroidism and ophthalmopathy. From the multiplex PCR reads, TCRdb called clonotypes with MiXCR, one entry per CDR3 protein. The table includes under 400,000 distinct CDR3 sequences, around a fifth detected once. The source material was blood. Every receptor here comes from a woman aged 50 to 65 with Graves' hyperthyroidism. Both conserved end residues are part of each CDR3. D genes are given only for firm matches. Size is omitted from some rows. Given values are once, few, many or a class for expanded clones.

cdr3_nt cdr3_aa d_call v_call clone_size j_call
TGTGCCAGCAGTGAAGGGGACCACTACAATGAGCAGTTCTTC CASSEGDHYNEQFF . TRBV2 many TRBJ2-1
TGCGCCAGCAGCCCCCGGACTAGCGGGGGCCAAGAGACCCAGTACTTC CASSPRTSGGQETQYF TRBD2 TRBV5-1 many TRBJ2-5
TGTGCCATCAGTGGAGGGACAGGGCGGTCAGATACGCAGTATTTT CAISGGTGRSDTQYF TRBD1 TRBV10-3 . TRBJ2-3
TGTGCCGGCAAAAGACAGGGAACGAACACTGAAGCTTTCTTT CAGKRQGTNTEAFF TRBD1 TRBV28 few TRBJ1-1
TGCAGTGCAGCGACACCGGGTAGTCCCGAGCAGTACTTC CSAATPGSPEQYF . TRBV20-1 many TRBJ2-7
TGTGCCAGCATAAGGGCCGATACCTATAGCAATCAGCCCCAGCATTTT CASIRADTYSNQPQHF . TRBV6-1 many TRBJ1-5
TGTGCCAGTAGTATAGGAGGCATGCATTCACCCCTCCACTTT CASSIGGMHSPLHF . TRBV19 few TRBJ1-6
TGTGCCAGCAGTTTACAAGGGGCGGTGGACACTGAAGCTTTCTTT CASSLQGAVDTEAFF . TRBV12-3/TRBV12-4 . TRBJ1-1
TGTGCCAGCAGCTTGGTTCGGGACGGATACTATGGCTACACCTTC CASSLVRDGYYGYTF . TRBV5-5 . TRBJ1-2
TGCAGTGCTCTATCTCTACAGGGCACCCAGTACTTC CSALSLQGTQYF . TRBV20-1 many TRBJ2-5
TGTGCCAGCAGTCCCACCTCCGGGACAGGGATCTATGGCTACACCTTC CASSPTSGTGIYGYTF TRBD1 TRBV6-1 . TRBJ1-2
TGCAGTGCCCTTCAAAGGGGGGCGGGAAACACCATATATTTT CSALQRGAGNTIYF . TRBV20-1 many TRBJ1-3
TGTGCCAGCACCCTTAGCCCTCTAGCGGGAGGCATGTACTTC CASTLSPLAGGMYF TRBD2 TRBV6-2/TRBV6-3 once TRBJ2-7
TGCAGCGTTGAGGGGGGGTCTAACCCTTCCTACGAGCAGTACTTC CSVEGGSNPSYEQYF TRBD2 TRBV29-1 many TRBJ2-7
TGTGCCAGCAGTTTATCGGGCAGGCCACACCCTGTCTACGAGCAGTACTTC CASSLSGRPHPVYEQYF . TRBV27 many TRBJ2-7
TGTGCCAGCACCCCCTCTCTAGCGGGGGGGCACAGCTACGAGCAGTACTTC CASTPSLAGGHSYEQYF TRBD2 TRBV2 many TRBJ2-7
TGTGCCAGCAGTACCGCCGGGACGGTATCCTACAATGAGCAGTTCTTC CASSTAGTVSYNEQFF . TRBV28 many TRBJ2-1
TGTGCCAGCAGGCCCAGGGGAGAAAACATTCAGTACTTC CASRPRGENIQYF . TRBV28 . TRBJ2-4
TGTGCCAGCAGTTTAACAGGGAGAGGCGAGCAGTACTTC CASSLTGRGEQYF . TRBV12-3/TRBV12-4 few TRBJ2-7
TGTGCCACTCGGACTAGCGGGGCTAGTGAGCAGTACTTC CATRTSGASEQYF TRBD2 TRBV2 many TRBJ2-7
TGCAGTGCTAGTAGTCGTCAGTCTAGCAATCAGCCCCAGCATTTT CSASSRQSSNQPQHF . TRBV20-1 many TRBJ1-5
TGTGCCAGCAGTTTGGGGGACAGGGGCACTGAGACCCAGTACTTC CASSLGDRGTETQYF TRBD1 TRBV28 . TRBJ2-5
TGTGCCAGCAGCGTGGACACAGATACGCAGTATTTT CASSVDTDTQYF . TRBV9 . TRBJ2-3
TGTGCCAGCAGTTTGGGGGCCGAATCCAATGAGCAGTTCTTC CASSLGAESNEQFF . TRBV12-3/TRBV12-4 many TRBJ2-1
TGTGCCAGCAGTGGGGGACTACGCACAGATACGCAGTATTTT CASSGGLRTDTQYF TRBD2 TRBV6-1 many TRBJ2-3
TGTGCCAGCAGCTACGAGGACAGGGACAATCAGCCCCAGCATTTT CASSYEDRDNQPQHF TRBD1 TRBV7-8 . TRBJ1-5
TGTGCCAGTAGTCCGCGGACTAGCGGGAGTGTCGGTAATGAGCAGTTCTTC CASSPRTSGSVGNEQFF TRBD2 TRBV19 many TRBJ2-1
TGCGCCAGCAGCTTGGAGACAGGGGGACAGCCCCAGCATTTT CASSLETGGQPQHF TRBD1 TRBV5-1 many TRBJ1-5